Listed below are T cell receptor beta chains from one sample, sequenced in a study of blood T cell repertoires in COVID-19. The assay was immunoSEQ multiplex PCR, and TCRdb's table has in-frame clones only and misses some. The sample consists of about 91,000 clones, approximately 80% of them appearing once. The sample comprised peripheral blood. Receptors were obtained from a man aged 70-80 years with acute or convalescent COVID-19. CDR3s include the opening cysteine and the closing phenylalanine or tryptophan. The order of the fields is J gene, V gene, clone size, D gene, CDR3 DNA, CDR3 protein. The D gene is left open where the match is weak. Some rows mark clone size as missing; the rest say once, few, many or name a class of expanded clone.

TRBJ2-1,TRBV20-1,-,-,TGCAGTGCTAGTGGGGACTTGAGCTCCTACAATGAGCAGTTCTTC,CSASGDLSSYNEQFF
TRBJ2-3,TRBV7-2,-,TRBD2,TGTGCCAGCAGCCTGGCTAGCGGGAGGACAGATACGCAGTATTTT,CASSLASGRTDTQYF
TRBJ2-3,TRBV5-1,few,-,TGCGCCAGCAGCATACAGGGTTTTGGAGGCGCAGATACGCAGTATTTT,CASSIQGFGGADTQYF
TRBJ2-5,TRBV14,-,-,TGTGCCAGCAGCCAAGGGCTGCTTAAGTACCAAGAGACCCAGTACTTC,CASSQGLLKYQETQYF
TRBJ2-3,TRBV29-1,-,-,TGCAGCGTTGAAGAACACCGGGGAACAGATACGCAGTATTTT,CSVEEHRGTDTQYF
TRBJ1-2,TRBV5-1,-,-,TGCGCCAGCAGCTTGAGGTCTTCAGGAGGCAGCACTAACTATGGCTACACCTTC,CASSLRSSGGSTNYGYTF
TRBJ1-2,TRBV2,once,-,TGTGCCAGCAGTGAAGTTTCTTATGGCTACACCTTC,CASSEVSYGYTF
TRBJ1-1,TRBV9,-,-,TGTGCCAGCAGCGAACGTAGGAACACTGAAGCTTTCTTT,CASSERRNTEAFF
TRBJ2-2,TRBV5-1,once,-,TGCGCCAGCAGCCCCACCGCGCAGGGGGGCACCGGGGAGCTGTTTTTT,CASSPTAQGGTGELFF
TRBJ2-1,TRBV19,-,TRBD1,TGTGCCAGTAGTATAACAGGGGGTGACTTCTACAATGAGCAGTTCTTC,CASSITGGDFYNEQFF
TRBJ1-1,TRBV7-2,-,-,TGTGCCAGCAGCTTAGCGATCGCGGTGAGCACTGAAGCTTTCTTT,CASSLAIAVSTEAFF
TRBJ2-2,TRBV24-1,-,-,TGTGCCACCAGCTCGCCGGGTAGGGAGCTGTTTTTT,CATSSPGRELFF
TRBJ2-7,TRBV7-2,-,TRBD2,TGTGCCAGCAGCTTAACGGCGGGAGCCACCTACGAGCAGTACTTC,CASSLTAGATYEQYF
TRBJ1-5,TRBV29-1,-,-,TGCAGCGTTGTGGAGGGAAATCAGCCCCAGCATTTT,CSVVEGNQPQHF
TRBJ2-2,TRBV7-3,-,-,TGTGCCAGCAGCTTTTCCGGGACATACCGTACCGGGGAGCTGTTTTTT,CASSFSGTYRTGELFF
TRBJ2-2,TRBV10-3,-,-,TGTGCCATCAGTGAGGGGGGGTACGACGGGGAGCTGTTTTTT,CAISEGGYDGELFF
TRBJ1-3,TRBV9,-,TRBD1,TGTGCCAGCAGCGTTGACGGGGACAGGGGAAACACCATATATTTT,CASSVDGDRGNTIYF
TRBJ2-7,TRBV28,-,-,TGTGCCAGCACCAGCCCGGGGAATTCCTACGAGCAGTACTTC,CASTSPGNSYEQYF
TRBJ2-6,TRBV7-8,-,-,TGTGCCAGCAGCGTTGAGGGATCTGGGGCCAACGTCCTGACTTTC,CASSVEGSGANVLTF
TRBJ2-3,TRBV30,-,TRBD2,TGTGCCTGGAGTCACGGGCGGGGGGGGGCAGATACGCAGTATTTT,CAWSHGRGGADTQYF
TRBJ1-4,TRBV21-1,-,-,TGTGCCAGCAGCAAACGTCCAGGGAAGATTGAAAAACTGTTTTTT,CASSKRPGKIEKLFF
TRBJ1-5,TRBV24-1,-,-,TGTGCCACCAGTGATCAACAAAATCAGCCCCAGCATTTT,CATSDQQNQPQHF
TRBJ1-5,TRBV24-1,-,-,TGTGCCGCTGGGCCTGGATATAGCAATCAGCCCCAGCATTTT,CAAGPGYSNQPQHF
TRBJ1-1,TRBV11-2,-,TRBD1,TGTGCCAGCAGCCCAGACAGGGTTTTAATGAACACTGAAGCTTTCTTT,CASSPDRVLMNTEAFF
TRBJ2-3,TRBV7-8,-,-,TGTGCCAGCAGCTCCACAATCTCGTTTCGAGATACGCAGTATTTT,CASSSTISFRDTQYF
TRBJ1-2,TRBV9,-,TRBD1,TGTGCCAGCAAAAGGGGGCAGGCCTCGGGCTACACCTTC,CASKRGQASGYTF
TRBJ2-7,TRBV5-4,-,TRBD2,TGTGCCAGCAGCGCTCACTTAGAGCGGGAAAACTACGAGCAGTACTTC,CASSAHLERENYEQYF
TRBJ1-2,TRBV12-5,-,-,TGTGCTAGTGGCATAGACAGCTTCTATGGCTACACCTTC,CASGIDSFYGYTF
TRBJ1-2,TRBV18,-,-,TGTGCCAGCTCACCACCGGGCGGGTATGGCTACACCTTC,CASSPPGGYGYTF
TRBJ1-2,TRBV5-1,few,-,TGCGCCAGCAGTACAGCTCATAACTATGGCTACACCTTC,CASSTAHNYGYTF
TRBJ1-2,TRBV6-5,-,-,TGTGCCAGCAGGGTAGCGACTGCCCGCTATGGCTACACCTTC,CASRVATARYGYTF
TRBJ1-5,TRBV3-1/TRBV3-2,-,-,TGTGCCAGCAGCCAAGAAGCAGGGGGCAATCAGCCCCAGCATTTT,CASSQEAGGNQPQHF
TRBJ2-7,TRBV6-5,-,TRBD2,TGTGCCAGCAGCGAGGGACTAGCGACATCCTACGAGCAGTACTTC,CASSEGLATSYEQYF
TRBJ2-4,TRBV10-3,few,TRBD1,TGTGCCATCAGTGACACGACAGGGTTAGCCAAAAACATTCAGTACTTC,CAISDTTGLAKNIQYF
TRBJ1-4,TRBV5-1,-,TRBD1,TGCGCCAGCAGCTCGTCAGGGGGCGGCTATGAAAAACTGTTTTTT,CASSSSGGGYEKLFF
TRBJ2-3,TRBV5-6,-,TRBD2,TGTGCCAGCAGCTTACTAGCGGTTAGCACAGATACGCAGTATTTT,CASSLLAVSTDTQYF
TRBJ2-5,TRBV7-2,-,-,TGTGCCAGCAGCTTGAGGGGGGGTGGCGAGACCCAGTACTTC,CASSLRGGGETQYF
TRBJ1-6,TRBV27,-,-,TGTGCCAGCAGTTTAATAAATTCACCCCTCCACTTT,CASSLINSPLHF
TRBJ2-5,TRBV19,-,-,TGTGCCAGTGGAGGCGAGAGGGGGTCGGGAGAGACCCAGTACTTC,CASGGERGSGETQYF
TRBJ2-7,TRBV15,once,-,TGTGCCACCAGCAGGGACAGCTCCTACGAGCAGTACTTC,CATSRDSSYEQYF
TRBJ2-5,TRBV7-3,-,-,TGTGCCAGCAGCCGGAGTGGGGAGGAGACCCAGTACTTC,CASSRSGEETQYF
TRBJ2-5,TRBV5-4,-,-,TGTGCCAGCAGCATAACGGGGAACCAAGAGACCCAGTACTTC,CASSITGNQETQYF
TRBJ1-6,TRBV7-3,few,-,TGTGCCAGCAGCTCGGGGATGGGTTCACCCCTCCACTTT,CASSSGMGSPLHF
TRBJ2-7,TRBV2,-,-,TGTGCCAGCAGCGAGAGGGCCTACGAGCAGTACTTC,CASSERAYEQYF